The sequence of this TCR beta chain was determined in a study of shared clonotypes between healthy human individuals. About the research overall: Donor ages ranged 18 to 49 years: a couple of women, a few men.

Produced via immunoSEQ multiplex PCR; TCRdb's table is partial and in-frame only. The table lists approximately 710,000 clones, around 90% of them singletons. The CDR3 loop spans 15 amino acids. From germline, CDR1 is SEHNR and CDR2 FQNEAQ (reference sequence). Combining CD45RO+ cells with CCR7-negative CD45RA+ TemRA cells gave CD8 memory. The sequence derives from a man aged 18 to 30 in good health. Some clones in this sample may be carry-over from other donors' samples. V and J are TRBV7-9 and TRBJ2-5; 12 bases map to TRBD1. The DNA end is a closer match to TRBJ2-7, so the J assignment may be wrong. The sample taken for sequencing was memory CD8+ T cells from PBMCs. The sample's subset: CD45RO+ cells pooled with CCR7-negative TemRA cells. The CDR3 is CASSTGTGGYYEQYF. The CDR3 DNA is TGTGCCAGCAGCACAGGGACAGGGGGCTACTACGAGCAGTACTTC.